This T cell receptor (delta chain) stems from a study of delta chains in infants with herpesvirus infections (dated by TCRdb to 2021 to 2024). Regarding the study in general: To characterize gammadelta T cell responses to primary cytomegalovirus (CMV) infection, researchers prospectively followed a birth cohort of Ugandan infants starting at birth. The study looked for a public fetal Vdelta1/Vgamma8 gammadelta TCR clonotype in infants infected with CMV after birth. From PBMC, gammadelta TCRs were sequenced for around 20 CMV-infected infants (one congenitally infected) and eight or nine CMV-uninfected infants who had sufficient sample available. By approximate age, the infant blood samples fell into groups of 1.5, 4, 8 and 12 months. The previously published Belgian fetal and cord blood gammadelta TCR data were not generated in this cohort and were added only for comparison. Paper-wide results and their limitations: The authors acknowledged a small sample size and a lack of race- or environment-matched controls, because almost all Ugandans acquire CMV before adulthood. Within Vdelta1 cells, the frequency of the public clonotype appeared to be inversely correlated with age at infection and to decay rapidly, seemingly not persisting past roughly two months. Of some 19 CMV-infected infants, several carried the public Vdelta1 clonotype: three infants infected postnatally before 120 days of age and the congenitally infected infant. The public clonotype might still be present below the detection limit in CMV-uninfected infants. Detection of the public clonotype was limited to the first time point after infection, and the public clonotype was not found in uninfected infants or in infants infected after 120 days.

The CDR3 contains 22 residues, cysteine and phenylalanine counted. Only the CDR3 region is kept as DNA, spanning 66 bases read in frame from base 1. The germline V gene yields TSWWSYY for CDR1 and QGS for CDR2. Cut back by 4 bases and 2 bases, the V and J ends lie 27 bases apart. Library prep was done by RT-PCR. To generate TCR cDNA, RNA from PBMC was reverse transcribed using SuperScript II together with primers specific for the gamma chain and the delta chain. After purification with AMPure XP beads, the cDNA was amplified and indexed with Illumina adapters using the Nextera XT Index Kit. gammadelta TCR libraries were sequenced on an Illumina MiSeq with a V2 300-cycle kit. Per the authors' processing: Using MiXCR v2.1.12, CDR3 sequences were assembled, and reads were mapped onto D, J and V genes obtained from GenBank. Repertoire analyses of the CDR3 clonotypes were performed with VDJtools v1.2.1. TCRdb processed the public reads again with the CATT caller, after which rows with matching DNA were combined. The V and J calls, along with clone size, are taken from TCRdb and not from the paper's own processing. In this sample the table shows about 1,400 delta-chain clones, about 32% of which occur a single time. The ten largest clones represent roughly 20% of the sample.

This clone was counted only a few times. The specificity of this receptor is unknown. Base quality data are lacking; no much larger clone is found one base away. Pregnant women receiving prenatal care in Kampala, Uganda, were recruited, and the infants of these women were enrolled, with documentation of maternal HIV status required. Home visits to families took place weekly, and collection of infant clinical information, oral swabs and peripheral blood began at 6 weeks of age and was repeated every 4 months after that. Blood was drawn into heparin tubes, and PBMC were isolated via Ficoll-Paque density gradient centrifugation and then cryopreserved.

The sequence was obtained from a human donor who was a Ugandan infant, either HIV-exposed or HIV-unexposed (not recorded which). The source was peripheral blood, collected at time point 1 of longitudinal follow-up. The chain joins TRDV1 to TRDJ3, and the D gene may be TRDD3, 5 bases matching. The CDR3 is CALGAHFERYRSPAWDTRQMFF. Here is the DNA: TGTGCTCTTGGGGCCCATTTCGAGAGATACCGCTCCCCGGCCTGGGACACCCGACAGATGTTTTTC.